This T cell receptor beta chain came from a study of regulatory T cells in long-lasting Graves disease. Time point: newly diagnosed GD, antithyroid drugs for less than 3 months. PBMC-extracted RNA yielded the TCR library. According to the study, TCR beta libraries were built with iRepertoire HTBI primers and CDR3-region Arm-PCR. TCRdb ran MiXCR on the multiplex PCR reads and lists one entry per CDR3 protein. This sample has hundreds of thousands of distinct CDR3 sequences, with around 12% found just once. This clonotype was observed at least ten times. These data also featured in a second study, about T cells in Graves' hyperthyroidism and ophthalmopathy.

Sequenced here: peripheral blood mononuclear cells (PBMCs), sampled at new diagnosis, from a patient treated with antithyroid drugs. This receptor was obtained from a woman aged 30 to 39 with Graves disease.

The CDR3 sequence is CATRVTVNEKLFF. The CDR3 DNA sequence: TGTGCCACCAGGGTGACAGTTAATGAAAAACTGTTTTTT. The chain couples TRBV15 to TRBJ1-4, with D possibly matching TRBD1 (5 bases). V was pared by 6 bases and J by 4 bases, with 9 bases between. CDR3 length equals 13 residues. Germline CDR1 and CDR2: LNHNV and YYDKDF (reference sequence).